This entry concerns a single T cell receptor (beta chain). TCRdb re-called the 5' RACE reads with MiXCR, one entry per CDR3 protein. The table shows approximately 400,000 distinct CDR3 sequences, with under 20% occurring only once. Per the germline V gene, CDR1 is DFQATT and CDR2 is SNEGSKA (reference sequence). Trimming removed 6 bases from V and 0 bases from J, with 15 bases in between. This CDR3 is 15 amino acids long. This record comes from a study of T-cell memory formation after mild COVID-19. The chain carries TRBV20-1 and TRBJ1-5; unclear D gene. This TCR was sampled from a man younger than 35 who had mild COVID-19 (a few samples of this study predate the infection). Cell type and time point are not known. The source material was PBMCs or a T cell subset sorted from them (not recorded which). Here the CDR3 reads CSARPLGNSNQPQHF. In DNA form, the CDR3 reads TGCAGTGCCCGCCCGTTGGGGAATAGCAATCAGCCCCAGCATTTT.